These T cell receptor beta chains were read from a single sample in a study of metastatic and nonmetastatic thyroid tumors. TCRdb re-clonotyped the PCR reads through MiXCR. The sample comprises around 35,000 clones, around 15% of which are singletons, and roughly 3.2% rests with the top ten. The sample taken for sequencing was blood. These receptors were collected from a female donor with papillary thyroid cancer or a benign thyroid nodule (not recorded which). Some clones in this sample may be carry-over from other donors' samples. CDR3s include the opening cysteine and the closing phenylalanine or tryptophan. The order of the fields is clone size, V gene, J gene, D gene, CDR3 protein, CDR3 DNA. A D gene is named only where the DNA matches it firmly. Only some rows state a clone size, as once, few, many or a class for expanded clones.

many	TRBV6-1	TRBJ1-2	TRBD1	CASSLRTGENYGYTF	TGTGCCAGCAGTCTAAGGACAGGGGAGAACTATGGCTACACCTTC
many	TRBV5-1	TRBJ2-5	.	CASSLQGQETQYF	TGCGCCAGCAGCTTACAGGGCCAAGAGACCCAGTACTTC
many	TRBV11-2	TRBJ2-5	.	CASSLVGSDRETQYF	TGTGCCAGCAGCTTAGTGGGCAGCGATCGGGAGACCCAGTACTTC
.	TRBV2	TRBJ2-3	TRBD2	CGSSEAASGGTNTDTQYF	TGTGGCAGCAGTGAAGCGGCGTCGGGAGGGACTAACACAGATACGCAGTATTTT
many	TRBV10-3	TRBJ2-7	.	CAISESKSAYEQYF	TGTGCCATCAGTGAGTCGAAGAGCGCCTACGAGCAGTACTTC
many	TRBV7-6	TRBJ2-3	.	CASSLEGPDTQYF	TGTGCCAGCAGCTTAGAAGGTCCAGATACGCAGTATTTT
many	TRBV2	TRBJ2-3	TRBD2	CASRGWSSGRTDTQYF	TGTGCCAGCAGAGGTTGGTCTAGCGGGAGGACAGATACGCAGTATTTT
.	TRBV6-1	TRBJ2-6	.	CASSRSSDSGANVLTF	TGTGCCAGCAGCCGTTCCAGTGACTCTGGGGCCAACGTCCTTACTTTC
many	TRBV5-1	TRBJ2-7	TRBD2	CASSSRGGTYEQYF	TGCGCCAGCAGCTCACGGGGGGGGACCTACGAGCAGTACTTC
many	TRBV7-2	TRBJ1-2	.	CASSLSGVNYGYTF	TGTGCCAGCAGCCTCAGCGGGGTGAACTATGGCTACACCTTC
.	TRBV7-9	TRBJ2-4	TRBD2	CASSQGYGGENIQYF	TGTGCCAGCAGCCAAGGGTACGGGGGGGAAAACATTCAGTACTTC
many	TRBV20-1	TRBJ2-1	.	CSARVMILGNEQFF	TGCAGTGCTAGAGTTATGATTCTCGGCAATGAGCAGTTCTTC
.	TRBV20-1	TRBJ2-5	TRBD1	CSARQDRSEETRYF	TGCAGTGCTAGACAGGACAGGTCGGAAGAGACCCGGTACTTC
many	TRBV4-2	TRBJ2-3	TRBD2	CASSLRTSGSLDTQYF	TGTGCCAGCAGCCTACGGACTAGCGGGAGTTTAGATACGCAGTATTTT
many	TRBV27	TRBJ2-1	.	CASSFRATPEQFF	TGTGCCAGCAGTTTTCGGGCTACGCCTGAGCAGTTCTTC
many	TRBV5-1	TRBJ1-2	TRBD1	CASSLGQGGYTF	TGCGCCAGCAGCTTGGGACAGGGTGGCTACACCTTC
many	TRBV12-3/TRBV12-4	TRBJ1-5	.	CASSWGGLSNQPQHF	TGTGCCAGCAGTTGGGGGGGGCTTAGCAATCAGCCCCAGCATTTT
many	TRBV11-3	TRBJ2-1	.	CASSLDYSYNEQFF	TGTGCCAGCAGCTTAGACTATTCCTACAATGAGCAGTTCTTC
.	TRBV5-1	TRBJ2-7	TRBD1	CASSRGAGGVNEQYF	TGCGCCAGCAGCCGCGGGGCAGGGGGCGTCAACGAGCAGTACTTC
many	TRBV7-3	TRBJ2-5	.	CASSLKGGWGQETQYF	TGTGCCAGCAGCTTAAAAGGGGGGTGGGGCCAAGAGACCCAGTACTTC
many	TRBV11-2	TRBJ2-7	.	CASSPGENEQYF	TGTGCCAGCAGCCCAGGGGAGAACGAGCAGTACTTC
many	TRBV28	TRBJ1-5	TRBD1	CASSWGQDYNQPQHF	TGTGCCAGCAGTTGGGGACAGGACTACAATCAGCCCCAGCATTTT
.	TRBV20-1	TRBJ2-7	TRBD2	CSARVLAETYEQYF	TGCAGTGCTAGAGTTCTAGCGGAGACCTACGAGCAGTACTTC
many	TRBV28	TRBJ2-7	.	CASSRGWVSYEQYF	TGTGCCAGCAGTAGGGGGTGGGTCTCCTACGAGCAGTACTTC
many	TRBV2	TRBJ2-1	.	CASSHDRDAGTYNEQFF	TGTGCCAGCAGTCATGACCGGGACGCCGGCACTTACAATGAGCAGTTCTTC
medium-sized	TRBV20-1	TRBJ1-6	.	CSARERLAYNSPLHF	TGCAGTGCTAGAGAACGTTTAGCCTATAATTCACCCCTCCACTTT
many	TRBV30	TRBJ1-1	.	CAWSVRRTEAFF	TGTGCCTGGAGTGTACGGCGAACTGAAGCTTTCTTT
many	TRBV5-6	TRBJ2-7	.	CASSLGTLRTYEQYF	TGTGCCAGCAGCTTAGGTACCCTGAGAACCTACGAGCAGTACTTC
medium-sized	TRBV30	TRBJ1-2	.	CAWSPRGKGDYGYTF	TGTGCCTGGAGTCCCCGGGGGAAGGGCGACTATGGCTACACCTTC
many	TRBV9	TRBJ2-7	TRBD1	CASSATTGVSSYEQYF	TGTGCCAGCAGCGCGACTACAGGGGTAAGCTCCTACGAGCAGTACTTC
medium-sized	TRBV6-1	TRBJ2-2	TRBD2	CASSGTSGRGVNTGELFF	TGTGCCAGCAGTGGGACTAGCGGGAGAGGGGTGAACACCGGGGAGCTGTTTTTT
many	TRBV12-3/TRBV12-4	TRBJ2-1	TRBD2	CASSSSGAKYNEQFF	TGTGCCAGCAGCTCAAGCGGGGCTAAGTACAATGAGCAGTTCTTC
many	TRBV27	TRBJ1-5	.	CASSLTAPNNQPQHF	TGTGCCAGCAGTTTGACAGCTCCTAACAATCAGCCCCAGCATTTT
few	TRBV28	TRBJ1-5	TRBD1	CASSLDRVGDRANRPQHF	TGTGCCAGCAGTTTAGATAGAGTTGGGGACAGGGCCAATCGGCCCCAGCATTTT
many	TRBV28	TRBJ1-5	.	CASQGQGTVSSNQPQHF	TGTGCCAGCCAAGGGCAGGGGACGGTATCTAGCAATCAGCCCCAGCATTTT
many	TRBV11-2	TRBJ1-2	.	CASSPPGQGSGYTF	TGTGCCAGCAGCCCCCCCGGGCAGGGGAGTGGCTACACCTTC
many	TRBV7-3	TRBJ2-7	TRBD2	CASSLEASGNYEQYF	TGTGCCAGCAGCTTAGAGGCTAGCGGAAACTACGAGCAGTACTTC
many	TRBV11-3	TRBJ2-3	.	CASSLILSGGGTDTQYF	TGTGCCAGCAGCTTAATCCTTAGCGGAGGGGGCACAGATACGCAGTATTTT
many	TRBV6-1	TRBJ1-2	.	CASSGGTFRGYTF	TGTGCCAGCAGTGGTGGGACGTTTAGGGGCTACACCTTC
many	TRBV28	TRBJ1-5	.	CASRPGGGGVGYSNQPQHF	TGTGCCAGCAGGCCTGGGGGGGGGGGTGTGGGTTATAGCAATCAGCCCCAGCATTTT
many	TRBV6-1	TRBJ1-5	.	CASRMDSNQPQHF	TGTGCCAGCCGAATGGATAGCAATCAGCCCCAGCATTTT
many	TRBV3-1	TRBJ2-7	TRBD2	CASSRSLGLAGVSYEQYF	TGTGCCAGCAGTCGATCTCTTGGACTAGCGGGAGTGTCCTACGAGCAGTACTTC
many	TRBV6-1	TRBJ1-3	TRBD1	CASSWDSSLSGNTIYF	TGTGCCAGCAGCTGGGACAGCAGCCTCTCTGGAAACACCATATATTTT
many	TRBV12-5	TRBJ1-5	.	CASGQPRGLDRPQHF	TGTGCTAGTGGCCAGCCAAGGGGCCTGGACCGGCCCCAGCATTTT
.	TRBV7-2	TRBJ1-3	.	CASSKFIPGNTIYF	TGTGCCAGCAGCAAGTTTATTCCCGGAAACACCATATATTTT
many	TRBV28	TRBJ2-4	TRBD1	CASSLPRDRRYF	TGTGCCAGCAGTTTACCCCGGGACAGGAGGTACTTC
many	TRBV16	TRBJ2-2	TRBD1	CASSRARGTGELFF	TGTGCCAGCAGCCGTGCCAGGGGGACCGGGGAGCTGTTTTTT
few	TRBV29-1	TRBJ1-1	TRBD1	CILDRASTEAFF	TGCATCCTCGACAGGGCTAGCACTGAAGCTTTCTTT
many	TRBV2	TRBJ1-2	.	CASGGSLGDLLRNGYTF	TGTGCCAGCGGCGGGTCTTTAGGGGACCTTCTACGAAATGGCTACACCTTC
few	TRBV28	TRBJ2-2	.	CASSQVTGVFTGELFF	TGTGCCAGCAGCCAAGTGACAGGTGTATTCACCGGGGAGCTGTTTTTT
many	TRBV2	TRBJ2-7	TRBD2	CASRTTSQAGEQYF	TGTGCCAGCAGGACGACTAGCCAAGCAGGCGAGCAGTACTTC
many	TRBV19	TRBJ2-2	TRBD1	CASSVGTVGTGELFF	TGTGCCAGTAGTGTCGGGACAGTAGGCACCGGGGAGCTGTTTTTT
.	TRBV20-1	TRBJ2-7	.	CSARTMEERYYEQYF	TGCAGTGCTAGGACGATGGAGGAACGCTACTACGAGCAGTACTTC
many	TRBV28	TRBJ2-3	.	CASSSRPQGGDTQYF	TGTGCCAGCAGTTCCCGCCCCCAGGGTGGAGATACGCAGTATTTT
many	TRBV4-1	TRBJ2-7	TRBD2	CASSQDLGLGVYEQYF	TGCGCCAGCAGCCAAGATTTGGGACTAGGCGTTTACGAGCAGTACTTC